The sequence of this TCR beta chain was determined in a study of neurological immune-mediated disorders. Regarding the study as a whole: HTLV-1-associated myelopathy showed the most TCR clonal expansion; multiple sclerosis the least, below healthy controls.

The cDNA was synthesized by means of template-switch 5'RACE, which was carried out with 10-nucleotide random UMIs. In each sequencing run, over 170 million TCR-beta sequences were generated from 15-18 subjects. TCRdb reprocessed the 5' RACE reads via MiXCR and lists one record per CDR3 protein. The sample includes about 4,800 distinct CDR3 sequences, less than 25% of them seen just once. This clonotype is labeled medium-sized. Its antigen is as yet unknown. The germline V gene has CDR1 SNHLY and CDR2 FYNNEI. The germline V and J ends were trimmed by 10 bases and 3 bases, with 12 bases remaining between them. The CDR3 loop spans 12 amino acids. The study built sorted libraries from fewer than 1.3 million CD4+ or CD8+ T cells.

The chain has TRBV2 and TRBJ2-5, with unresolved D. Input material: CD8+ T cells from blood. This receptor was taken from a woman aged 55-69 years with HTLV-1-associated myelopathy (HAM/TSP). CDR3 region: CATLDPKETQYF. The DNA of the CDR3 is TGTGCCACCTTGGACCCAAAAGAGACCCAGTACTTC.